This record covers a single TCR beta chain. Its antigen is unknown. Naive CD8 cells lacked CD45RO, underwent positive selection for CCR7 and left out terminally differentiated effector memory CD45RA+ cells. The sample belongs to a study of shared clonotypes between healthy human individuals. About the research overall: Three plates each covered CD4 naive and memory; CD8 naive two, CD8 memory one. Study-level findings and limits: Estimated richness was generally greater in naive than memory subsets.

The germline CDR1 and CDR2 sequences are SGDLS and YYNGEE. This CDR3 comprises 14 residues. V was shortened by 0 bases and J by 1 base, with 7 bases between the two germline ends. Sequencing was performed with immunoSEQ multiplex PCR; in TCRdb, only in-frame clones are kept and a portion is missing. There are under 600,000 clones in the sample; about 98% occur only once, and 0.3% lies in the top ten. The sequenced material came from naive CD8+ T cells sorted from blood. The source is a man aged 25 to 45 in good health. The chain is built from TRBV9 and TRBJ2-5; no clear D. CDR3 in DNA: TGTGCCAGCAGCGTAGGGAGTTCCCAAGAGACCCAGTACTTC. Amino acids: CASSVGSSQETQYF.